This TCR beta chain was identified during a study of cytomegalovirus exposure and HLA in healthy donors. Overall study results and limits: A few of the chains that were CMV-associated were confirmed in vitro to be specific for CMV antigens.

This CDR3 has 12 amino acids. The V and J ends lost 4 bases and 3 bases respectively, with 8 bases between them. From germline, CDR1 is SGHKS and CDR2 YYEKEE (reference sequence). The table came from immunoSEQ multiplex PCR; TCRdb's copy has only in-frame clones and leaves some out. This table holds roughly 300,000 clones, roughly 87% found once. Concerning this clone itself: What it binds is not known.

The chain carries TRBV5-5 and TRBJ2-7; D gene ambiguous. This clonotype was sampled from a woman in her 30s in good health and CMV-seropositive. The material sequenced was PBMCs. The CDR3 DNA follows: TGTGCCAGCAGCCCGTTGGGCTACGAGCAGTACTTC. Translated: CASSPLGYEQYF.